One and the same sample provided the 21 T cell receptor beta chains below, sequenced in a study of T-cell reconstitution after alpha-beta-depleted transplantation in children. Unique molecular identifiers were used in preparing the TCRbeta library. From the PCR reads, TCRdb called clonotypes with MiXCR, one entry per CDR3 protein. The sample records some 490,000 distinct CDR3 sequences, approximately 13% being singletons. The sequenced sample was PBMCs from the stem cell graft donor, obtained from the stem cell graft. The receptors derive from a human donor who donated a stem cell graft to a child with combined immunodeficiency.

The V call is TRBV6-2 or TRBV6-3, the J call TRBJ2-1; the D gene is possibly TRBD2 (6 bases). The CDR3 has 13 amino acids. The germline V and J ends were trimmed by 10 bases and 6 bases, with 16 bases remaining between them. The germline CDR1 and CDR2 sequences are MNHEY and SVGEGT. The CDR3 sequence: CATAGVAANEQFF. The CDR3 bases are TGTGCCACCGCCGGCGTAGCGGCCAATGAGCAGTTCTTC.

The sample holds a few counts of this clonotype. The gene calls are TRBV6-5 and TRBJ2-2; D ambiguous. Germline V gene lookup returns CDR1 MNHEY and CDR2 SVGAGI. Trimming removed 0 bases from V and 2 bases from J, with 7 bases in between. The CDR3 sequence is 15 residues long. The CDR3 DNA sequence: TGTGCCAGCAGTTACTCGACTTTTAACACCGGGGAGCTGTTTTTT. Translation: CASSYSTFNTGELFF.

This clonotype was picked up one time. The V call is TRBV7-3, the J call TRBJ2-1; 11 bases map to TRBD2. Looked up from germline, CDR1 is SGHTA and CDR2 is FQGTGA. This CDR3 has 15 amino acids. V gave up 5 bases and J gave up 8 bases; unmatched junction bases: 8. The CDR3 sequence is CASSATSGKDYEQFF. The CDR3 DNA is TGTGCCAGCAGCGCGACTAGCGGGAAGGACTATGAGCAGTTCTTC.

This chain links TRBV6-2 or TRBV6-3 with TRBJ2-1; D remains ambiguous. The germline V and J ends were trimmed by 6 bases and 6 bases, with 9 bases remaining between them. The CDR3 is made up of 12 amino acids. The V gene's germline CDR1 is MNHEY and CDR2 SVGEGT. The DNA for the CDR3 is TGTGCCAGCAGCACCGTTTCCAATGAGCAGTTCTTC. Encoded protein: CASSTVSNEQFF.

In this sample, this clonotype turned up many times. The chain carries TRBV29-1 and TRBJ1-2, with TRBD1 matching over 7 bases. V was pared by 4 bases and J by 5 bases, with 10 bases of the junction left unmatched. The germline gives CDR1 SQVTM, CDR2 ANQGSEA. This CDR3 has 14 amino acids. The chain's CDR3 is CSVVVTGKGYGYTF. CDR3 sequence (DNA): TGCAGCGTTGTAGTGACAGGGAAGGGGTATGGCTACACCTTC. Combining the CDR3 with reference TRBV29-1 and TRBJ1-2 gives the whole variable domain SAVISQKPSRDICQRGTSLTIQCQVDSQVTMMFWYRQQPGQSLTLIATANQGSEATYESGFVIDKFPISRPNLTFSTLTVSNMSPEDSSIYLCSVVVTGKGYGYTFGSGTRLTVV.

This clonotype turned up a few times. This sequence joins TRBV7-8 and TRBJ2-3, with 9 nucleotides matching TRBD2. V gave up 5 bases and J gave up 2 bases; unmatched junction bases: 8. From germline, CDR1 is SGHVS and CDR2 FQNEAQ. The CDR3 runs to 16 residues. In nucleotides, the CDR3 is TGTGCCAGCAGCCTGAAGCGGGGGGCCCACACAGATACGCAGTATTTT. It translates to CASSLKRGAHTDTQYF.

This clonotype came up many times. The chain links TRBV4-3 to TRBJ2-7; the D is unclear. CDR1 and CDR2 (germline): LGHNA, YSLEER. This CDR3 has 13 residues. V gave up 1 base and J gave up 8 bases, with 12 bases separating them. This CDR3 reads CASSQGLPSQQYF. DNA of the CDR3: TGCGCCAGCAGCCAAGGGTTGCCCTCCCAGCAGTACTTC.

J is TRBJ1-2 and V is TRBV12-3 or TRBV12-4; 8 bases match TRBD1. The CDR3 runs to 15 residues. With V trimmed by 1 base and J by 8 bases, 9 bases remained unmatched. The CDR3 loop reads CASSLVETGVEGYTF. CDR3 coding DNA: TGTGCCAGCAGTTTAGTTGAGACAGGGGTGGAAGGCTACACCTTC.

This clonotype was counted only a few times. V usage is TRBV12-3 or TRBV12-4 and J usage is TRBJ2-2; 12 nucleotides agree with TRBD2. With 7 bases clipped from V and 7 bases from J, the junction kept 7 bases outside the gene matches. The CDR3 totals 15 residues. In DNA, the CDR3 is TGTGCCAGCACCAGGACTAGCGGGATAATCGGGGAGCTGTTTTTT. Encoded protein: CASTRTSGIIGELFF.

This clonotype was detected ten times or more. The rearrangement joins TRBV5-1 to TRBJ2-1; 9 positions agree with TRBD2. Germline V gene lookup returns CDR1 SGHRS and CDR2 YFSETQ. V gave up 7 bases and J gave up 2 bases; unmatched junction bases: 7. This CDR3 is built from 15 residues. CDR3 sequence: CASCHSGSPYNEQFF. CDR3 nucleotide sequence: TGCGCCAGCTGCCATAGCGGGAGCCCCTACAATGAGCAGTTCTTC.

In this sample, this clonotype turned up a few times. The rearrangement links TRBV3-1 to TRBJ1-2, with a possible D match to TRBD1 (5 bases). Trimming took 0 bases from V and 5 from J, leaving 10 bases between them. Germline CDR1 is LGHDT and CDR2 is YNNKEL (reference sequence). The CDR3 spans 14 residues. In nucleotides, the CDR3 is TGTGCCAGCAGCCAAGAAGGGGACTCTTATGGCTACACCTTC. It specifies CASSQEGDSYGYTF.

The CDR3 nucleotides read TGTGCCAGCAGCTTAGGTCCAGCGGGAGGAAACAATGAGCAGTTCTTC. Translation gives CASSLGPAGGNNEQFF. This chain uses TRBV11-1 with TRBJ2-1, with TRBD2 matching over 9 bases. Germline loops: CDR1 SGHAT, CDR2 FQDESV (reference sequence). V gave up 1 base and J gave up 5 bases; unmatched junction bases: 6. This CDR3 is 16 amino acids long. Full variable domain (rest looked up from reference TRBV11-1 and TRBJ2-1): EAEVAQSPRYKITEKSQAVAFWCDPISGHATLYWYRQILGQGPELLVQFQDESVVDDSQLPKDRFSAERLKGVDSTLKIQPAELGDSAMYLCASSLGPAGGNNEQFFGPGTRLTVL.

Many counts were recorded for this clonotype. The chain joins TRBV12-3 or TRBV12-4 to TRBJ2-1; D is ambiguous. This CDR3 spans 16 amino acids. Trimming cost V 1 base and J 0 bases, with 10 bases left between them. The CDR3 spells CASSLGSASSYNEQFF. The CDR3 coding sequence is TGTGCCAGCAGTTTAGGGTCAGCGAGCTCCTACAATGAGCAGTTCTTC.

This clonotype was seen ten or more times. CDR3 sequence reads: CASSLVTSAYEQYF. Written as DNA, the CDR3 is TGTGCCAGCAGCTTGGTCACCTCAGCCTACGAGCAGTACTTC. The V and J genes are TRBV5-6 and TRBJ2-7, with no clear D. V lost 0 bases to trimming and J lost 2 bases, with 9 bases between them. CDR3 length: 14 residues. CDR1 and CDR2 (germline): SGHDT, YYEEEE.

This clonotype showed up many times. The gene calls are TRBV7-2 and TRBJ2-1; D gene ambiguous. Germline assignment: CDR1 SGHTA and CDR2 FQGNSA. The CDR3 totals 13 residues. Trimming left V 2 bases short and J 7 bases short, with 9 bases between. In DNA form, the CDR3 reads TGTGCCAGCAGCTTAAGCCCGGAGAATGAGCAGTTCTTC. Its protein product is CASSLSPENEQFF.

In this sample, this clonotype turned up many times. The chain carries TRBV11-3 and TRBJ2-7, with D possibly called TRBD1 or TRBD2 (5 bases each). The length of the CDR3 is 14 residues. In germline, CDR1 is SGHNT, CDR2 YENEEA. V was pared by 3 bases and J by 2 bases, with 11 bases between. In DNA form, the CDR3 reads TGTGCCAGCAGCTTTGGGGACGGTGCCTACGAGCAGTACTTC. This gives the protein CASSFGDGAYEQYF. Full variable domain (outside the CDR3, taken from reference TRBV11-3 and TRBJ2-7): EAGVVQSPRYKIIEKKQPVAFWCNPISGHNTLYWYLQNLGQGPELLIRYENEEAVDDSQLPKDRFSAERLKGVDSTLKIQPAELGDSAVYLCASSFGDGAYEQYFGPGTRLTVT.

Many counts were recorded for this clonotype. This chain connects TRBV28 to TRBJ2-7; D not resolved. Per germline, CDR1 MDHEN and CDR2 SYDVKM. V was clipped by 8 bases and J by 3 bases, with 17 bases between them. The CDR3 length is 14 residues. Here the CDR3 DNA reads TGTGCCAGCTCCAGATGGGCCGGCAACTACGAGCAGTACTTC. As protein: CASSRWAGNYEQYF.

The chain carries TRBV29-1 and TRBJ2-3; 7 nucleotides agree with TRBD1. The length of the CDR3 is 13 residues. V gave up 8 bases and J gave up 0 bases; unmatched junction bases: 5. Germline V gene data show CDR1 as SQVTM and CDR2 as ANQGSEA. CDR3 protein: CSSRDRSTDTQYF. Written as DNA, the CDR3 is TGCAGCTCACGGGACAGAAGCACAGATACGCAGTATTTT.

V is TRBV28 and J is TRBJ1-5; D gene ambiguous. Germline CDR1 reads MDHEN; CDR2 reads SYDVKM. V lost 10 bases to trimming and J lost 3 bases, with 10 bases between them. This CDR3 spans 12 amino acids. CDR3 protein: CATRVLNQPQHF. The CDR3 DNA is TGTGCCACCCGCGTTCTCAATCAGCCCCAGCATTTT.

This clonotype has ten or more counts. The chain couples TRBV24-1 to TRBJ2-5; a weak D match, TRBD2 (6 bases). With 4 bases removed from V and 3 bases from J, the gap between germline ends came to 14 bases. CDR3 size: 15 residues. In germline, CDR1 is KGHDR, CDR2 SFDVKD. CDR3 amino acids: CATSDPLSGKETQYF. The CDR3 DNA is TGTGCCACCAGTGACCCTCTTAGCGGAAAAGAGACCCAGTACTTC.

The CDR3 protein is CASSVTGGSTGELFF. The CDR3 coding sequence is TGTGCCAGCAGTGTCACAGGGGGCAGCACCGGGGAGCTGTTTTTT. The rearrangement uses TRBV6-1 and TRBJ2-2; 9 nucleotides align to TRBD1. The germline CDR1 and CDR2 sequences are MNHNS and SASEGT. The V gene end was trimmed by 4 bases and the J gene end by 4 bases; junction bases not matched to a gene: 4. This CDR3 contains 15 residues.